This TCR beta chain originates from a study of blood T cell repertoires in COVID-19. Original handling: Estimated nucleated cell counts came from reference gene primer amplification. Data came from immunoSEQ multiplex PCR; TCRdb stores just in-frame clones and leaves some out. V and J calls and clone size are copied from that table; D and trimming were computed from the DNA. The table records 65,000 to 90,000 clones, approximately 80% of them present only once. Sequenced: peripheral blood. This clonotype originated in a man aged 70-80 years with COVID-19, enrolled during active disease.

Written as DNA, the CDR3 is TGTGCCAGCAGCTTAAACGCGGCGGCGTCCACCTTC. This sequence encodes CASSLNAAASTF. The chain joins TRBV11-2 to TRBJ1-2; D unclear. This CDR3 region has 12 residues. Germline V gene lookup returns CDR1 SGHAT and CDR2 FQNNGV. V was trimmed by 2 bases and J by 13 bases, leaving 14 bases between them.